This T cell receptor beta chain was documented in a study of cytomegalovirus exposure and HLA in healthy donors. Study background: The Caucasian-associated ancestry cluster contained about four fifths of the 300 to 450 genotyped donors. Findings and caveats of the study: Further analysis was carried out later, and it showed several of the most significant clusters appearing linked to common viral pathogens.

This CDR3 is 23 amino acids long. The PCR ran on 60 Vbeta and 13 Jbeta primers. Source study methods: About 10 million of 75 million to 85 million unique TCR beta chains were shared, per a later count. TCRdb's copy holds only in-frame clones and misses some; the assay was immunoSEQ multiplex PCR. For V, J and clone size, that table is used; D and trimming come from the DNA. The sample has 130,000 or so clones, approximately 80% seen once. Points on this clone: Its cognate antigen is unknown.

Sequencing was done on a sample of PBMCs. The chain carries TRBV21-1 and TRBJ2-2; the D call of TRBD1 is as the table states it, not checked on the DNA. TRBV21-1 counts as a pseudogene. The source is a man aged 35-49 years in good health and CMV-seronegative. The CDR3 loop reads CASSDNLRDRVNRAGKLAGELFF. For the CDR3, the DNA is TGTGCCAGCAGCGACAACCTTAGGGACAGGGTGAACCGAGCGGGAAAATTGGCCGGGGAGCTGTTTTTT.